Shown below are 9 T cell receptor beta chains from a single sample sequenced in a study of CD8 T cells in ankylosing spondylitis. A single record per CDR3 protein comes from TCRdb applying MiXCR to the 5' RACE reads. The table lists about 240,000 distinct CDR3 sequences, about 11% of them singletons. What was sequenced was blood, either unsorted or a sorted T cell fraction (not recorded which). All receptors derive from a male donor with ankylosing spondylitis or in good health (not recorded which).

This clonotype was recorded many times. The chain joins TRBV20-1 to TRBJ2-1; D is tentatively TRBD1 or TRBD2 (6 bases each). Germline CDR1 and CDR2: DFQATT and SNEGSKA (reference sequence). The CDR3 is 15 residues long. The V and J ends lost 0 bases and 8 bases respectively, with 17 bases between them. CDR3 residues: CSARELGGGRDEQFF. The CDR3 nucleotides read TGCAGTGCTAGAGAGCTCGGGGGCGGACGGGATGAGCAGTTCTTC.

This clonotype was seen more than once but under ten times. The rearrangement uses TRBV5-1 and TRBJ1-1; D call uncertain. The V end lost 5 bases, the J end lost 2 bases, and 10 bases lay between the germline ends. This CDR3 is built from 13 residues. CDR1 is SGHRS and CDR2 is YFSETQ in the germline V gene. The DNA for the CDR3 is TGCGCCAGCAGACCTTCGTCCAACACTGAAGCTTTCTTT. Residues: CASRPSSNTEAFF.

At least ten counts were recorded for this clonotype. CDR3 sequence: CSVVSSGERPYEQYF. For the CDR3, the DNA is TGCAGCGTTGTTTCTAGCGGGGAAAGACCCTACGAGCAGTACTTC. This sequence joins TRBV29-1 and TRBJ2-7; TRBD2 aligns across 9 bases. Germline CDR1 reads SQVTM; CDR2 reads ANQGSEA. The CDR3 runs 15 residues. Germline trimming cut 4 bases from V and 2 bases from J; bases unmatched to any gene: 9.

This clonotype was seen ten or more times. This chain connects TRBV5-1 to TRBJ2-7, with TRBD2 identical over 8 bases. Germline V gives CDR1 SGHRS, CDR2 YFSETQ. J lost 5 bases, V lost 2 bases, and 9 bases had no gene match. The CDR3 runs to 15 residues. DNA of the CDR3: TGCGCCAGCAGCTTCGGGCTAGCGGGTCCTGACGAGCAGTACTTC. Protein product: CASSFGLAGPDEQYF.

The chain links TRBV12-3 or TRBV12-4 to TRBJ2-1; D unresolved. This CDR3 is 16 amino acids long. Trimming left V 1 base short and J 3 bases short, with 13 bases between. The CDR3 loop reads CASSLEWGLVYNEQFF. The CDR3 DNA is TGTGCCAGCAGTTTAGAGTGGGGATTGGTCTACAATGAGCAGTTCTTC.

This clonotype was observed many times. The chain carries TRBV10-3 and TRBJ2-2; 7 bases match TRBD1. Germline CDR1 and CDR2: ENHRY and SYGVKD. Germline trimming cut 6 bases from V and 4 bases from J; bases unmatched to any gene: 11. CDR3 size: 16 residues. In DNA, the CDR3 is TGTGCCATCAGAAAATCAGGGGGAGATGGCACCGGGGAGCTGTTTTTT. As protein: CAIRKSGGDGTGELFF.

The gene calls are TRBV11-2 and TRBJ2-1, with TRBD2 identical over 8 bases. The CDR3 is 16 amino acids. Germline V gene data show CDR1 as SGHAT and CDR2 as FQNNGV. J was trimmed by 3 bases and V by 8 bases; bases with no gene match: 12. The CDR3 loop is CASAPLLGLDYNEQFF. The CDR3 DNA reads as TGTGCCAGCGCCCCTCTTCTGGGACTAGACTACAATGAGCAGTTCTTC.

There are many counts of this clonotype. This chain connects TRBV24-1 to TRBJ2-1; 8 bases agree with TRBD1. The CDR3 spans 15 residues. CDR1 is KGHDR and CDR2 is SFDVKD in the germline V gene. Losses at the gene ends were 9 bases for V and 7 bases for J; bases not matched to a gene: 13. CDR3 bases: TGTGCCACCGAGCAGGGGGCTATCGGATTTAATGAGCAGTTCTTC. Translation: CATEQGAIGFNEQFF.

As DNA, the CDR3 is TGTGCCAGCTCACCAACTGGGGGGGACACTGAAGCTTTCTTT. It encodes CASSPTGGDTEAFF. V and J are TRBV18 and TRBJ1-1; D perhaps matches TRBD1 (5 bases). The CDR3 covers 14 residues. CDR1 KGHSH and CDR2 LQKENI come from the germline V gene. Trimming stripped 2 bases from V and 3 bases from J, with 10 bases between.